Below, 23 T cell receptor beta chains from the same sample are listed, as sequenced in a study of blood T cell repertoires in COVID-19. Method: immunoSEQ multiplex PCR; TCRdb's copy keeps in-frame clones and lacks some. In the table there are 100,000 to 150,000 clones, roughly 84% of which are singletons. The specimen sequenced was peripheral blood. The source of these receptors is a woman in her thirties who had recovered from COVID-19.

The chain has TRBV27 and TRBJ1-6, with 12 bases matching TRBD1. V dropped 5 bases and J dropped 0; count of bases not matched to a gene: 8. Germline loops: CDR1 MNHEY, CDR2 SMNVEV (reference sequence). CDR3 length: 19 residues. CDR3 residues: CASSPGTGGLSSYNSPLHF. In DNA form, the CDR3 reads TGTGCCAGCAGTCCGGGGACAGGGGGCCTGAGCTCCTATAATTCACCCCTCCACTTT.

This clone was observed a handful of times. The chain couples TRBV6-5 to TRBJ1-2, with D possibly TRBD1 on 6 matching bases. From germline, CDR1 is MNHEY and CDR2 SVGAGI. Trimming took off 4 bases at V and 6 bases at J, with 18 bases between the two ends. This CDR3 has 15 amino acids. Here the CDR3 reads CASSSGTPTLNGYTF. CDR3 coding DNA: TGTGCCAGCAGTTCCGGGACACCCACTCTGAATGGCTACACCTTC.

The gene calls are TRBV29-1 and TRBJ2-3; the match to TRBD1 covers 8 bases. J lost 0 bases, V lost 4 bases, and 3 bases had no gene match. This CDR3 comprises 14 residues. The germline gives CDR1 SQVTM, CDR2 ANQGSEA. The CDR3 reads CSVGTGSSTDTQYF. The DNA of the CDR3 is TGCAGCGTTGGGACAGGGTCTAGCACAGATACGCAGTATTTT.

The J gene is TRBJ1-2, the V gene TRBV2, with D tentatively TRBD1 (5 bases). CDR3 size: 13 residues. The germline V and J ends were trimmed by 4 bases and 1 base, with 7 bases remaining between them. The germline gives CDR1 SNHLY, CDR2 FYNNEI. The DNA of the CDR3 is TGTGCCAGCAGTGGACAGATTAACTATGGCTACACCTTC. Residues: CASSGQINYGYTF. Complete variable domain (other parts from reference TRBV2 and TRBJ1-2): EPEVTQTPSHQVTQMGQEVILRCVPISNHLYFYWYRQILGQKVEFLVSFYNNEISEKSEIFDDQFSVERPDGSNFTLKIRSTKLEDSAMYFCASSGQINYGYTFGSGTRLTVV.

The chain uses TRBV11-2 and TRBJ1-1; no firm D call. V dropped 0 bases and J dropped 0 bases, with 8 bases sitting between them. CDR3 length equals 15 residues. The germline CDR1 and CDR2 sequences are SGHAT and FQNNGV. For the CDR3, the DNA is TGTGCCAGCAGCTTAGATCTGGCAGTGAACACTGAAGCTTTCTTT. Amino acids: CASSLDLAVNTEAFF.

This sequence joins TRBV5-5 and TRBJ1-6; D uncertain. V was shortened by 4 bases and J by 6 bases, with 11 bases between the two germline ends. Germline loops: CDR1 SGHKS, CDR2 YYEKEE (reference sequence). The CDR3 spans 14 residues. The CDR3 sequence is CASSRRESNSPLHF. CDR3 DNA: TGTGCCAGCAGCCGGCGGGAGAGTAATTCACCCCTCCACTTT.

This chain connects TRBV6-2 or TRBV6-3 to TRBJ2-7, with TRBD2 matching over 14 bases. The CDR3 length is 16 residues. Germline V gene lookup returns CDR1 MNHEY and CDR2 SVGEGT. V lost 6 bases, J lost 2 bases, and 6 bases stayed unmatched. The CDR3 loop is CASSPRLAGGPYEQYF. CDR3 nucleotides: TGTGCCAGCAGCCCCCGACTAGCGGGGGGGCCCTACGAGCAGTACTTC.

This chain uses TRBV11-3 with TRBJ1-1; no clear D gene. Trimming took 6 bases from V and 2 from J, leaving 13 bases between them. The CDR3 spans 14 residues. Germline V lookup: CDR1 SGHNT, CDR2 YENEEA. CDR3: CASSAGGKNTEAFF. The DNA for the CDR3 is TGTGCCAGCAGTGCGGGCGGAAAAAACACTGAAGCTTTCTTT.

The chain's CDR3 is CASTPRGGSPLHF. The CDR3 DNA reads TGTGCCAGCACCCCAAGAGGGGGTTCACCCCTCCACTTT. The chain recombines TRBV2 with TRBJ1-6; possibly TRBD1 for D (6 bases). V lost 7 bases and J 9 bases, leaving 13 bases between the germline ends. This CDR3 is built from 13 residues. Germline loops: CDR1 SNHLY, CDR2 FYNNEI.

The V gene is TRBV24-1, the J gene TRBJ2-7, with 7 bases lining up with TRBD2. Germline trimming cut 5 bases from V and 6 bases from J; bases unmatched to any gene: 9. Looked up from germline, CDR1 is KGHDR and CDR2 is SFDVKD. CDR3 length equals 14 residues. The chain's CDR3 is CATSVGQGGVEQYF. The CDR3 coding sequence is TGTGCCACCAGTGTCGGCCAGGGAGGGGTCGAGCAGTACTTC.

V is TRBV6-6 and J is TRBJ2-5, with D possibly TRBD2 on 6 matching bases. The CDR3 length is 13 residues. From germline, CDR1 is MNHNY and CDR2 SVGAGI (reference sequence). Trimming removed 8 bases at V and 3 bases at J, with 13 bases between. The chain's CDR3 is CASLHGGEETQYF. The CDR3 DNA is TGTGCCAGCCTTCACGGAGGGGAAGAGACCCAGTACTTC.

V is TRBV18 and J is TRBJ2-2; 11 bases line up with TRBD1. This CDR3 comprises 17 residues. Germline CDR1 and CDR2: KGHSH and LQKENI. V lost 6 bases and J lost 3; bases outside the gene matches: 9. The CDR3 loop is CASSLAPGQGDTGELFF. The CDR3 nucleotides read TGTGCCAGCTCTTTAGCGCCGGGACAGGGGGACACCGGGGAGCTGTTTTTT.

The chain joins TRBV25-1 to TRBJ1-1; a possible D gene is TRBD1 (5 bases). Trimming pared 7 bases from V and 8 bases from J, leaving 17 bases between. The germline V gene has CDR1 MGHDK and CDR2 SYGVNS. This CDR3 comprises 13 residues. CDR3 sequence reads: CASKGQGVYEAFF. In DNA form, the CDR3 reads TGTGCCAGCAAGGGGCAGGGTGTGTACGAAGCTTTCTTT.

The chain is built from TRBV7-6 and TRBJ1-6; 9 bases agree with TRBD1. V was pared by 5 bases and J by 9 bases, with 14 bases of the junction left unmatched. Germline CDR1 and CDR2: SGHVS and FNYEAQ. CDR3 length: 17 residues. The CDR3 bases are TGTGCCAGCAGCCCACAGGAATGGACAGGGGAGGGTTCACCCCTCCACTTT. This translates into CASSPQEWTGEGSPLHF. The whole variable domain, filled in from reference TRBV7-6 and TRBJ1-6, reads GAGVSQSPRYKVTKRGQDVALRCDPISGHVSLYWYRQALGQGPEFLTYFNYEAQQDKSGLPNDRFSAERPEGSISTLTIQRTEQRDSAMYRCASSPQEWTGEGSPLHFGNGTRLTVT.

The rearrangement uses TRBV19 and TRBJ2-5; a possible D gene is TRBD1 (6 bases). This CDR3 comprises 16 residues. V was clipped by 8 bases and J by 5 bases, with 24 bases between them. CDR1 and CDR2 from the germline V gene are LNHDA and SQIVND (reference sequence). The CDR3 coding sequence is TGTGCCAGTTCAAATTCAAATAAAGGGGGAATGGAGACCCAGTACTTC. Its translation is CASSNSNKGGMETQYF. The complete variable domain, with remaining parts taken from reference TRBV19 and TRBJ2-5, reads DGGITQSPKYLFRKEGQNVTLSCEQNLNHDAMYWYRQDPGQGLRLIYYSQIVNDFQKGDIAEGYSVSREKKESFPLTVTSAQKNPTAFYLCASSNSNKGGMETQYFGPGTRLLVL.

The rearrangement uses TRBV6-6 and TRBJ1-1, with D maybe TRBD1 (5 bases). V dropped 0 bases and J dropped 5 bases, with 13 bases sitting between them. Germline values: CDR1 MNHNY, CDR2 SVGAGI (reference sequence). CDR3 length equals 15 residues. CDR3 sequence (DNA): TGTGCCAGCAGTTACTCTACCAGGGATGGGACTGAAGCTTTCTTT. Protein product: CASSYSTRDGTEAFF.

This sequence joins TRBV7-9 and TRBJ1-1; 10 bases match TRBD1. J was trimmed by 4 bases and V by 4 bases; bases with no gene match: 3. The CDR3 has 14 residues. Germline V gene lookup returns CDR1 SEHNR and CDR2 FQNEAQ (reference sequence). CDR3 sequence reads: CASSSRTGGTEAFF. As DNA, the CDR3 is TGTGCCAGCAGCTCACGGACAGGGGGCACTGAAGCTTTCTTT.

The chain carries TRBV19 and TRBJ1-6; D unresolved. Looked up from germline, CDR1 is LNHDA and CDR2 is SQIVND (reference sequence). The V end lost 2 bases, the J end lost 9 bases, and 11 bases lay between the germline ends. CDR3 length: 14 residues. The CDR3 nucleotides read TGTGCCAGTAGTATATCACCTGGAGCTTCACCCCTCCACTTT. Its protein is CASSISPGASPLHF.

This rearrangement joins TRBV5-4 to TRBJ1-5; unclear D gene. This CDR3 contains 14 residues. Per germline, CDR1 SGHNT and CDR2 YYREEE (reference sequence). V dropped 1 base and J dropped 4 bases, with 9 bases sitting between them. The CDR3 DNA is TGTGCCAGCAGCTTGTCGGGTGTAAATCAGCCCCAGCATTTT. Its translation: CASSLSGVNQPQHF. Together with reference TRBV5-4 and TRBJ1-5, the CDR3 gives the full variable domain: ETGVTQSPTHLIKTRGQQVTLRCSSQSGHNTVSWYQQALGQGPQFIFQYYREEENGRGNFPPRFSGLQFPNYSSELNVNALELDDSALYLCASSLSGVNQPQHFGDGTRLSIL.

The V gene is TRBV30, the J gene TRBJ1-1; TRBD1 aligns across 9 bases. Per the germline V gene, CDR1 is GTSNPN and CDR2 is SVGIG (reference sequence). The ends lost 1 base at V and 5 bases at J; junction bases unmatched: 8. CDR3 size: 15 residues. Here the CDR3 DNA reads TGTGCCTGGAGTGACCAAGGACAGGGGAAGACTGAAGCTTTCTTT. This codes for CAWSDQGQGKTEAFF.

This clone has more than one count but fewer than ten. The chain combines TRBV27 with TRBJ1-2, with a weak D call TRBD1 (6 bases). This CDR3 spans 14 amino acids. V shed 5 bases and J shed 7 bases, with 17 bases lying between them. In germline, CDR1 is MNHEY, CDR2 SMNVEV (reference sequence). CDR3 coding DNA: TGTGCCAGCAGTCCCCTAATTGAGGGGGTTGGCTACACCTTC. It encodes CASSPLIEGVGYTF.

The rearrangement links TRBV3-1 (or the pseudogene TRBV3-2) to TRBJ1-6, with TRBD1 matching 7 bases. There are 14 residues in the CDR3. Per germline, CDR1 LGHDT and CDR2 YNNKEL (reference sequence). The junction had 3 bases not matched to a gene; V was cut back by 6 bases and J by 4 bases. The CDR3 sequence: CASRDRQYNSPLHF. CDR3 in DNA: TGTGCCAGCAGGGACAGGCAATATAATTCACCCCTCCACTTT.

The CDR3 nucleotides are TGCAGCGTGCCCGGGACAAAAGAGCACTTACGAGGCTACACCTTC. This encodes CSVPGTKEHLRGYTF. The V call is TRBV29-1, the J call TRBJ1-2, with D possibly matching TRBD1 (6 bases). The CDR3 contains 15 residues. The V gene lost 6 bases and the J gene lost 8 bases, with 25 bases spanning the gap. Germline V lookup: CDR1 SQVTM, CDR2 ANQGSEA. Full variable domain (rest looked up from reference TRBV29-1 and TRBJ1-2): SAVISQKPSRDICQRGTSLTIQCQVDSQVTMMFWYRQQPGQSLTLIATANQGSEATYESGFVIDKFPISRPNLTFSTLTVSNMSPEDSSIYLCSVPGTKEHLRGYTFGSGTRLTVV.